Shown below are 2 T cell receptor beta chains from a single sample sequenced in a study of a mutant IDH1 vaccine in newly diagnosed glioma. Sequenced by immunoSEQ multiplex PCR; TCRdb stores in-frame clones only, minus some. The sample yields some 56,000 clones, about 80% seen once. No cognate antigen is known for these TCRs. Time point reported: week 47, end of study. Each vaccine dose was 300 ug of mutant IDH1 20-mer peptide, with topical imiquimod. Source: PBMCs, taken from a glioma patient whose treatment included an IDH1 peptide vaccine. The receptors originated from a man aged 50-60 years with glioma.

This clone has more than one count but fewer than ten. One end of the junction fails to match germline, which may point to a read error. This chain uses TRBV2 with TRBJ1-4; 7 nucleotides line up with TRBD1. CDR1 SNHLY and CDR2 FYNNEI come from the germline V gene. The CDR3 totals 12 residues. This CDR3 is CASSEGVRGKVF. The CDR3 DNA is TGTGCCAGCAGTGAAGGGGTCAGGGGGAAGGTTTTT.

This sequence joins TRBV5-1 and TRBJ2-3, with 7 bases matching TRBD1. The J segment lost 4 bases and the V segment lost 0 bases, leaving 2 bases of the junction unmatched. The CDR3 spans 14 residues. The germline V gene encodes CDR1 SGHRS and CDR2 YFSETQ. CDR3 coding DNA: TGCGCCAGCAGCTTGGGGGACAGACCAGATACGCAGTATTTT. This translates into CASSLGDRPDTQYF.